Included here is one T cell receptor beta chain sequence, with context. The data belong to a study of blood T cell repertoires in COVID-19. Overall study: The United States, Italy and Spain were the sources of the acute and convalescent COVID-19 samples. T cells, B-cell-depleted T cells, or PBMCs supplied cDNA or gDNA.

CDR1 is SEHNR and CDR2 is FQNEAQ in the germline V gene (reference sequence). The length of the CDR3 is 16 residues. V trimming: 5 bases; J trimming: 5 bases; junction bases outside the gene matches: 8. Original processing notes: Nucleated cell counts were estimated from reference gene primer amplification. Some clones are missing from TCRdb's copy, which holds only in-frame ones; the method was immunoSEQ multiplex PCR. Clone size and V and J calls were adopted from that table, with D and trimming inferred from the DNA. The sample includes roughly 200,000 clones, around nine tenths of them seen just once.

The sample comprised peripheral blood. This chain joins TRBV7-9 and TRBJ2-1; 11 positions match TRBD2. The TCR originated in a woman under 30 who had recovered from COVID-19. Written as DNA, the CDR3 is TGTGCCAGCAGCACGACTAGCGGGGTCCGTCACAATGAGCAGTTCTTC. As protein: CASSTTSGVRHNEQFF.